This T cell receptor beta chain comes out of a study of blood T cell repertoires in COVID-19. About the research overall: Some COVID-19 samples were acute and others convalescent; all came from the United States, Italy and Spain. Nucleic acid was either cDNA or gDNA, and it came from T cells, B-cell-depleted T cells, or PBMCs.

Under the authors' procedure: Estimates of nucleated cell counts were drawn from the amplification of reference gene primers. Sequenced by immunoSEQ multiplex PCR; TCRdb stores in-frame clones only, minus some. D and trimming come from the DNA, and the V and J calls and clone size come from that table. The sample lists roughly 250,000 clones; 83% were seen once. The clonotype was recovered from a man aged 35-49 years with active or convalescent COVID-19. The sequenced sample consisted of peripheral blood.

CDR3 residues: CASSQDRGTSATDTQYF. The CDR3 DNA is TGCGCCAGCAGCCAAGATCGGGGGACTAGCGCCACAGATACGCAGTATTTT. The V call is TRBV4-1, the J call TRBJ2-3, with TRBD2 identical over 10 bases. J gave up 2 bases and V 0 bases, and 5 bases lay outside the gene matches. CDR1 is MGHRA, CDR2 YSYEKL, per germline. The CDR3 totals 17 residues.